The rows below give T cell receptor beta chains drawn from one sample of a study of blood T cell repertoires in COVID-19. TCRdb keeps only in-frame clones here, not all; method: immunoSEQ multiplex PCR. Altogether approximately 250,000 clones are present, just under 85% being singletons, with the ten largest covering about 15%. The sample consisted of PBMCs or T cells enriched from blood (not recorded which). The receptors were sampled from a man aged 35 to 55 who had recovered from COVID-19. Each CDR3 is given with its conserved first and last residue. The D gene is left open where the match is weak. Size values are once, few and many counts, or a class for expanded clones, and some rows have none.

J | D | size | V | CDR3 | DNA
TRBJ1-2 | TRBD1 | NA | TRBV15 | CATSRDRSGRGRGGYTF | TGTGCCACCAGCAGAGATCGATCCGGCAGGGGGCGGGGCGGCTACACCTTC
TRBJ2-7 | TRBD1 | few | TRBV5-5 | CASSLTGDPRSHEQYF | TGTGCCAGCAGCTTGACAGGGGACCCCCGGTCTCACGAGCAGTACTTC
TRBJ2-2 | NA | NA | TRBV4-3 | CASSQAGVISGELFF | TGCGCCAGCAGCCAAGCGGGGGTGATATCCGGGGAGCTGTTTTTT
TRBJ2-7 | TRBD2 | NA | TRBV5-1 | CASKVLAGEGYEQYF | TGCGCCAGCAAGGTCCTAGCGGGAGAAGGGTACGAGCAGTACTTC
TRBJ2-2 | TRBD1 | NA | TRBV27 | CASSLRGQVIWSGTGELFF | TGTGCCAGCAGTTTAAGGGGACAGGTTATTTGGTCGGGTACCGGGGAGCTGTTTTTT
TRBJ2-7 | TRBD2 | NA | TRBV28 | CASRTSGRPLYEQYF | TGTGCCAGCCGGACTAGCGGGAGACCTTTATACGAGCAGTACTTC
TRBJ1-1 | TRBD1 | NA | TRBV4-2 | CASSQDQGQGVTEAFF | TGTGCCAGCAGCCAAGACCAGGGACAGGGAGTTACTGAAGCTTTCTTT
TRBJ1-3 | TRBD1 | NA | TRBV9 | CASSKLYRGEDTIYF | TGTGCCAGCAGCAAGCTCTACAGGGGAGAGGACACCATATATTTT
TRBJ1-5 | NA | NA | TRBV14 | CASSQDCGGGGFQPQHF | TGTGCCAGCAGCCAAGATTGCGGGGGGGGAGGTTTTCAGCCCCAGCATTTT
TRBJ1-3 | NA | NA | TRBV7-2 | CASSPHPGPSGNTIYF | TGTGCCAGCAGCCCCCACCCAGGGCCCTCTGGAAACACCATATATTTT
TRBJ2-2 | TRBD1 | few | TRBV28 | CASSSGGSDTGELFF | TGTGCCAGCAGTTCAGGGGGCTCGGACACCGGGGAGCTGTTTTTT
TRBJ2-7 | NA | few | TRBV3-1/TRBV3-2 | CASSQAFERYF | TGTGCCAGCAGCCAAGCCTTTGAGAGGTACTTC
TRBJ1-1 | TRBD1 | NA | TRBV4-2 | CASSRTGSTEAFF | TGTGCCAGCAGCCGGACAGGTTCCACTGAAGCTTTCTTT
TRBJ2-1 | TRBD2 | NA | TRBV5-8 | CASSSTGTRYNEQFF | TGTGCCAGCAGCTCGACCGGGACTAGATACAATGAGCAGTTCTTC
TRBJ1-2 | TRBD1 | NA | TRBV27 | CASSQTGGAGGYTF | TGTGCCAGCAGTCAGACAGGGGGCGCGGGGGGCTACACCTTC
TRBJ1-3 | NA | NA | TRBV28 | CATLSGEDTIYF | TGTGCCACCCTCTCCGGGGAAGACACCATATATTTT
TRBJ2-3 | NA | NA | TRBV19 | CASSISLVPLRTDTQYF | TGTGCCAGTAGTATCTCATTAGTCCCTCTCCGCACAGATACGCAGTATTTT
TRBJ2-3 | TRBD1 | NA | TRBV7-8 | CASSSNPGGSSTDTQYF | TGTGCCAGCAGCTCAAACCCAGGGGGCTCAAGCACAGATACGCAGTATTTT
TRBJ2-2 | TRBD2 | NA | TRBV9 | CASSVSGGPTGELFF | TGTGCCAGCAGCGTTAGCGGGGGGCCCACCGGGGAGCTGTTTTTT
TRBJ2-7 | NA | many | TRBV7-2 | CASSSGLGSYEQYF | TGTGCCAGCAGCTCGGGACTGGGATCCTACGAGCAGTACTTC
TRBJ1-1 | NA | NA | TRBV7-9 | CASSSQGGTEAFF | TGTGCCAGCAGCTCTCAGGGAGGAACTGAAGCTTTCTTT
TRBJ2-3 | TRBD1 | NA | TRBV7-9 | CASSLVGQGTDTQYF | TGTGCCAGCAGCTTAGTGGGACAGGGCACAGATACGCAGTATTTT
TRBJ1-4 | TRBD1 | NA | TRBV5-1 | CASSTGTGFSRKGEKLFF | TGCGCCAGCAGCACCGGGACAGGGTTTAGTCGGAAGGGTGAAAAACTGTTTTTT
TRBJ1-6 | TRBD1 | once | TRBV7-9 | CASSLGQNYNSPLHF | TGTGCCAGCAGCTTGGGACAGAACTATAATTCACCCCTCCACTTT
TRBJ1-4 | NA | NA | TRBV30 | CAWSQGGQGTEKLFF | TGTGCCTGGAGCCAAGGGGGACAAGGGACGGAAAAACTGTTTTTT
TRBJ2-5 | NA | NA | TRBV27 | CASALYRTARGETQYF | TGTGCCAGCGCCCTCTACCGGACAGCCCGAGGAGAGACCCAGTACTTC
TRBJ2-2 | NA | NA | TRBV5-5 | CASSLLANTGELFF | TGTGCCAGCAGCTTGCTAGCGAACACCGGGGAGCTGTTTTTT
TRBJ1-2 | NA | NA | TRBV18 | CASSSRGEAYGYTF | TGTGCCAGCTCGTCTCGAGGGGAGGCCTATGGCTACACCTTC
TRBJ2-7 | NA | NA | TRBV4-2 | CASSQGAGDSYEQYF | TGTGCCAGCAGCCAAGGCGCCGGAGACTCCTACGAGCAGTACTTC
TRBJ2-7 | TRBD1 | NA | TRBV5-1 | CASSLEWTGRHEQYF | TGCGCCAGCAGCTTGGAATGGACAGGGAGGCACGAGCAGTACTTC
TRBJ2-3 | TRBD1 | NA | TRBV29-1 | CSVEGQGITDTQYF | TGCAGCGTTGAGGGACAGGGGATCACAGATACGCAGTATTTT
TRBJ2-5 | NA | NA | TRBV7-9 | CASSQETQYF | TGTGCCAGCAGCCAGGAGACCCAGTACTTC
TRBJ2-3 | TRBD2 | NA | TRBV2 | CASSVLAGSGDTQYF | TGTGCCAGCAGTGTATTAGCGGGAAGCGGAGATACGCAGTATTTT
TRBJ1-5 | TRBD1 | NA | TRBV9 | CASSVGSGTGPNQPQHF | TGTGCCAGCAGCGTAGGCAGTGGGACAGGGCCCAATCAGCCCCAGCATTTT
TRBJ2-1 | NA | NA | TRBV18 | CASSRSILAENNEQFF | TGTGCCAGCTCACGGTCTATATTAGCGGAAAACAATGAGCAGTTCTTC
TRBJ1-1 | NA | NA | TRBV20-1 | CSPPGYTEAFF | TGCAGCCCCCCAGGGTACACTGAAGCTTTCTTT
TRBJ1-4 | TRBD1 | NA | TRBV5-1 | CASSSMDRGQEKLFF | TGCGCCAGCAGCTCGATGGACAGGGGACAAGAAAAACTGTTTTTT
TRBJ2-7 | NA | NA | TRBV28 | CASSFGGSTNSYEQYF | TGTGCCAGCAGTTTTGGTGGGAGCACAAACTCCTACGAGCAGTACTTC
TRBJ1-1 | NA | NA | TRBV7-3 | CASSLAGDNTEAFF | TGTGCCAGCAGCTTGGCAGGGGATAACACTGAAGCTTTCTTT
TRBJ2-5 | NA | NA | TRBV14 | CASSHITESLGTQYF | TGTGCCAGCAGCCATATAACGGAATCACTAGGGACCCAGTACTTC
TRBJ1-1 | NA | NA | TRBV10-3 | CAIRRQDDTEAFF | TGTGCCATCCGCCGACAGGATGACACTGAAGCTTTCTTT
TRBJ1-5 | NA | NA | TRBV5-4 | CASSPDTDQPQHF | TGTGCCAGCAGCCCAGACACGGATCAGCCCCAGCATTTT
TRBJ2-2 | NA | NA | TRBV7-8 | CASSLAGLQAAGELFF | TGTGCCAGCAGCTTAGCGGGTTTACAGGCGGCCGGGGAGCTGTTTTTT
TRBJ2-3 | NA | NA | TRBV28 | CASSLGQGRTDTQYF | TGTGCCAGCAGTTTGGGTCAGGGTCGAACAGATACGCAGTATTTT
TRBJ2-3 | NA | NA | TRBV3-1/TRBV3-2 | CASSQEVTASTDTQYF | TGTGCCAGCAGCCAAGAGGTGACAGCTAGCACAGATACGCAGTATTTT
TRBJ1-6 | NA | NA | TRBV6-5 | CASRTSRDTHSPLHF | TGTGCCAGCAGAACCTCTCGGGACACCCATTCACCCCTCCACTTT
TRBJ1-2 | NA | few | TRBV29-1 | CSVGGHGRDGYTF | TGCAGCGTTGGGGGACACGGCCGGGACGGCTACACCTTC
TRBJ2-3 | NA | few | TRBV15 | CATRRGGIADTQYF | TGTGCCACCCGGAGGGGAGGTATAGCAGATACGCAGTATTTT
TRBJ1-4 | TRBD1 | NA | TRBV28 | CASSLHRQGSEKLFF | TGTGCCAGCAGCCTACACAGACAGGGGAGTGAAAAACTGTTTTTT
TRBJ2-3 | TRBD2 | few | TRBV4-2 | CASSVTSGRGADTQYF | TGTGCCAGCAGCGTTACTAGCGGGAGGGGAGCAGATACGCAGTATTTT